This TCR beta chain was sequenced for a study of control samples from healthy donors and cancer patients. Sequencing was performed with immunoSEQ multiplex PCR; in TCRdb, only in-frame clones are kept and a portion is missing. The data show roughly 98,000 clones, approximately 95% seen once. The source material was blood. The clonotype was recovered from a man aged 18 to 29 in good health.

This CDR3 is CASSLGPDLTFSGNTIYF. In nucleotides, the CDR3 is TGTGCCAGCAGCTTAGGCCCGGACCTAACTTTCTCTGGAAACACCATATATTTT. This chain links TRBV7-9 with TRBJ1-3; D is unclear. Germline loops: CDR1 SEHNR, CDR2 FQNEAQ (reference sequence). V dropped 1 base and J dropped 0 bases, with 16 bases sitting between them. The CDR3 runs 18 residues. Using reference TRBV7-9 and TRBJ1-3 for the parts outside the CDR3, the full variable domain is DTGVSQNPRHKITKRGQNVTFRCDPISEHNRLYWYRQTLGQGPEFLTYFQNEAQLEKSRLLSDRFSAERPKGSFSTLEIQRTEQGDSAMYLCASSLGPDLTFSGNTIYFGEGSWLTVV.